The rows below give T cell receptor beta chains drawn from one sample of a study of low-dose radiotherapy and immunotherapy resistance in tumors. Each CDR3 protein gets one entry after TCRdb re-called the reads with MiXCR. The sample comprises 60,000 to 90,000 distinct CDR3 sequences, roughly 31% of which are singletons, and over 8.5% rests with the top ten. Sample: PBMCs, taken before treatment. The receptors shown here come from a female donor with ovarian cancer. Each CDR3 is given with its conserved first and last residue. The D gene is left open where the match is weak. Rows may omit the clone size; those that give it use once, few, many or a size class.

TRBJ2-6	TRBV7-3	many	15	-	CASSLRGPGANVLTF	TGTGCCAGCAGCTTAAGAGGGCCCGGGGCCAACGTCCTGACTTTC
TRBJ2-7	TRBV7-9	many	15	-	CASSLKGGGTYEQYF	TGTGCCAGCAGCTTAAAGGGGGGCGGAACTTACGAGCAGTACTTC
TRBJ2-7	TRBV12-3/TRBV12-4	many	16	TRBD2	CASSFWTSRSSYEQYF	TGTGCCAGCAGTTTTTGGACTAGCAGGAGCTCCTACGAGCAGTACTTC
TRBJ2-7	TRBV12-3/TRBV12-4	many	15	-	CASSLELGRAYEQYF	TGTGCCAGCAGTTTAGAATTAGGACGGGCCTACGAGCAGTACTTC
TRBJ2-7	TRBV7-2	many	13	TRBD1	CASKPTGAYEQYF	TGTGCCAGCAAACCGACAGGGGCCTACGAGCAGTACTTC
TRBJ1-5	TRBV10-3	-	13	TRBD1	CAIRDSDNQPQHF	TGTGCCATCCGGGACAGTGACAATCAGCCCCAGCATTTT
TRBJ2-2	TRBV7-3	-	13	-	CASSPRRPGELFF	TGTGCCAGCAGCCCACGTAGGCCCGGGGAGCTGTTTTTT
TRBJ2-7	TRBV10-3	few	14	TRBD2	CAMTSGLRSDEQYF	TGTGCCATGACCTCGGGACTAAGGAGCGACGAGCAGTACTTC
TRBJ2-3	TRBV7-2	many	15	TRBD1	CASSPWTGGTDTQYF	TGTGCCAGCAGCCCCTGGACAGGGGGAACAGATACGCAGTATTTT
TRBJ2-2	TRBV15	many	16	-	CATSPRGPLGPGELFF	TGTGCCACCAGCCCAAGGGGCCCGCTGGGTCCCGGGGAGCTGTTTTTT
TRBJ2-5	TRBV5-6	many	15	-	CASSWGTGGGETQYF	TGTGCCAGCAGCTGGGGGACAGGCGGGGGAGAGACCCAGTACTTC
TRBJ2-3	TRBV5-1	-	12	-	CASSTTADTQYF	TGCGCCAGCAGCACGACAGCAGATACGCAGTATTTT
TRBJ2-5	TRBV13	-	16	TRBD2	CASSSGAFSGKETQYF	TGTGCCAGCAGCTCGGGCGCGTTTAGCGGGAAAGAGACCCAGTACTTC
TRBJ1-6	TRBV2	-	15	-	CAGAQGLPYNSPLHF	TGTGCCGGAGCGCAGGGCCTTCCCTATAATTCACCCCTCCACTTT
TRBJ1-2	TRBV9	-	14	-	CASSLDTGHYGYTF	TGTGCCAGCAGCCTCGACACGGGCCACTATGGCTACACCTTC
TRBJ1-3	TRBV5-1	-	16	-	CASSLSGTDSGNTIYF	TGCGCCAGCAGCTTGTCGGGGACGGACTCTGGAAACACCATATATTTT
TRBJ2-2	TRBV19	many	13	-	CASNTGTTGELFF	TGTGCCAGCAACACAGGGACCACCGGGGAGCTGTTTTTT
TRBJ2-3	TRBV20-1	many	11	-	CSATGTDTQYF	TGCAGTGCTACGGGAACAGATACGCAGTATTTT
TRBJ2-3	TRBV5-4	-	15	-	CASSRDPRNTDTQYF	TGTGCCAGCAGCCGCGACCCGAGGAACACAGATACGCAGTATTTT
TRBJ2-1	TRBV5-8	few	16	TRBD2	CASSRGDSSLYNEQFF	TGTGCCAGCAGCCGGGGGGACTCCTCCCTTTACAATGAGCAGTTCTTC
TRBJ2-2	TRBV24-1	many	15	-	CATSDVGARTGELFF	TGTGCCACCAGTGATGTAGGGGCCAGGACCGGGGAGCTGTTTTTT
TRBJ2-3	TRBV9	many	16	TRBD1	CASSEGGQGFSDTQYF	TGTGCCAGCAGCGAGGGGGGACAGGGGTTTTCAGATACGCAGTATTTT
TRBJ2-5	TRBV24-1	many	14	-	CATSAQDRQETQYF	TGTGCCACCAGTGCCCAGGACCGCCAAGAGACCCAGTACTTC
TRBJ1-5	TRBV19	many	17	-	CASSIPQGSRGNQPQHF	TGTGCCAGTAGTATCCCCCAGGGGAGTAGGGGCAATCAGCCCCAGCATTTT
TRBJ1-1	TRBV4-1	-	15	-	CASSQGFTTNTEAFF	TGCGCCAGCAGCCAAGGGTTTACAACGAACACTGAAGCTTTCTTT
TRBJ2-3	TRBV6-5	many	17	TRBD2	CASSPRRSSGGADTQYF	TGTGCCAGCAGCCCCAGACGGTCTAGCGGGGGTGCAGATACGCAGTATTTT
TRBJ1-6	TRBV30	many	15	TRBD1	CAWSSGTGDNSPLHF	TGTGCCTGGAGTTCAGGGACAGGGGATAATTCACCCCTCCACTTT
TRBJ1-5	TRBV30	many	13	-	CALESGADQPQHF	TGTGCATTGGAGTCCGGGGCGGATCAGCCCCAGCATTTT
TRBJ2-2	TRBV6-5	-	16	-	CASRTSPGPNTGELFF	TGTGCCAGCCGGACGAGCCCGGGCCCGAACACCGGGGAGCTGTTTTTT
TRBJ1-1	TRBV18	many	16	TRBD1	CASSPGTGGMNTEAFF	TGTGCCAGCTCACCAGGGACAGGGGGGATGAACACTGAAGCTTTCTTT
TRBJ2-5	TRBV2	few	13	-	CASNNDWGETQYF	TGTGCCAGCAATAATGACTGGGGCGAGACCCAGTACTTC
TRBJ1-5	TRBV6-2/TRBV6-3	many	15	TRBD1	CASSYPGTVNQPQHF	TGTGCCAGCAGTTATCCCGGGACAGTCAATCAGCCCCAGCATTTT
TRBJ2-7	TRBV10-1	many	15	-	CASSESAQLTYEQYF	TGCGCCAGCAGTGAGTCCGCACAATTAACCTACGAGCAGTACTTC
TRBJ2-2	TRBV2	many	15	-	CASSEVVGLTGELFF	TGTGCCAGCAGTGAAGTGGTAGGATTGACCGGGGAGCTGTTTTTT
TRBJ2-3	TRBV11-2	few	15	-	CASSLDTSGTDTQYF	TGTGCCAGCAGCTTAGATACGTCTGGGACAGATACGCAGTATTTT
TRBJ2-2	TRBV20-1	few	15	TRBD1	CSAFTGGIPTGELFF	TGCAGTGCTTTCACAGGGGGCATCCCGACCGGGGAGCTGTTTTTT
TRBJ2-2	TRBV2	many	14	-	CASRRQANTGELFF	TGTGCCAGTCGGCGACAAGCGAACACCGGGGAGCTGTTTTTT
TRBJ1-5	TRBV5-4	many	15	-	CASSLDGSSNQPQHF	TGTGCCAGCAGCTTGGACGGTAGTAGCAATCAGCCCCAGCATTTT
TRBJ2-7	TRBV30	many	11	-	CAWSKIYEQYF	TGTGCCTGGTCAAAGATCTACGAGCAGTACTTC
TRBJ2-3	TRBV13	-	17	TRBD2	CASSQDFLAGFTDTQYF	TGCGCCAGCAGCCAAGATTTCCTAGCGGGCTTCACAGATACGCAGTATTTT
TRBJ1-1	TRBV11-2	many	15	-	CASSLVRGRSTEAFF	TGTGCCAGCAGCTTAGTTCGGGGGCGTTCCACTGAAGCTTTCTTT
TRBJ1-2	TRBV6-6	once	14	TRBD1	CASSAGTEVGGYTF	TGTGCCAGCAGTGCCGGGACAGAAGTCGGCGGCTACACCTTC
TRBJ2-3	TRBV29-1	-	15	-	CSVEDGIAVADTQYF	TGCAGCGTTGAAGATGGGATAGCGGTGGCAGATACGCAGTATTTT
TRBJ2-4	TRBV19	many	14	-	CASSIGQKQNIQYF	TGTGCCAGTAGTATAGGTCAGAAGCAAAACATTCAGTACTTC
TRBJ2-7	TRBV2	many	15	TRBD1	CASSPGQVFLDEQYF	TGTGCCAGCAGCCCGGGACAGGTTTTCCTCGACGAGCAGTACTTC
TRBJ2-3	TRBV28	-	14	TRBD2	CASSFKRETDTQYF	TGTGCCAGCAGTTTCAAGCGGGAGACAGATACGCAGTATTTT
TRBJ1-2	TRBV18	many	14	TRBD1	CASSPGTGHYGYTF	TGTGCCAGCTCACCCGGGACAGGGCACTATGGCTACACCTTC
TRBJ1-5	TRBV20-1	many	17	TRBD1	CSASQTGGSSSNQPQHF	TGCAGTGCTAGCCAGACAGGGGGGTCAAGTAGCAATCAGCCCCAGCATTTT
TRBJ1-1	TRBV28	many	13	-	CASSFRARTEAFF	TGTGCCAGCAGTTTCCGGGCTCGCACTGAAGCTTTCTTT